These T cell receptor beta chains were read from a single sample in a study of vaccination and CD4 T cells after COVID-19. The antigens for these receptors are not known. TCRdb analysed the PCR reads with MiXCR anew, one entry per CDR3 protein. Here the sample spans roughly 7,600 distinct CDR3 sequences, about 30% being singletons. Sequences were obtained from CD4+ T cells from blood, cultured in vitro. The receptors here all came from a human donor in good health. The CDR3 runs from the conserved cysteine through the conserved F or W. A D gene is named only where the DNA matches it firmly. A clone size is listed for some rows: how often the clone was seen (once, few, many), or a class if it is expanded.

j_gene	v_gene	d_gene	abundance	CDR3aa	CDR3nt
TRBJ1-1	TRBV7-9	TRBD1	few	CASSLGQANTEAFF	TGTGCCAGCAGCCTGGGACAGGCCAACACTGAAGCTTTCTTT
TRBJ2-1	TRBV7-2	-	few	CASSRRTVNNEQFF	TGTGCCAGCAGCCGGCGGACTGTTAACAATGAGCAGTTCTTC
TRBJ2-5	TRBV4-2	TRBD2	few	CASSQDGVAGGGETQYF	TGTGCCAGCAGCCAAGATGGGGTAGCGGGGGGAGGGGAGACCCAGTACTTC
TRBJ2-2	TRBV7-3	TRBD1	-	CASSLTGTVNTGELFF	TGTGCCAGCAGCCTAACCGGGACAGTCAACACCGGGGAGCTGTTTTTT
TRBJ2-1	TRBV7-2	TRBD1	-	CASSGRAGTGGFNEQFF	TGTGCCAGCAGCGGAAGAGCCGGGACAGGGGGCTTCAATGAGCAGTTCTTC
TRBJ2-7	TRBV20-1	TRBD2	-	CSAIGTSGFSYEQYF	TGCAGTGCCATTGGGACTAGCGGGTTCTCCTACGAGCAGTACTTC
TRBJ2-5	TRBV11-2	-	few	CASSLAASVETQYF	TGTGCCAGCAGCTTAGCGGCTAGCGTCGAGACCCAGTACTTC
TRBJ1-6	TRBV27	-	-	CASSKNRRDSPLHF	TGTGCCAGCAGTAAAAACAGGAGGGATTCACCCCTCCACTTT
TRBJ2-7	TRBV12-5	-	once	CASGLADSYEQYF	TGTGCTAGTGGTTTGGCAGACTCCTACGAGCAGTACTTC
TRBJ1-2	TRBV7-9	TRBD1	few	CASSFGQGGFGYTF	TGTGCCAGCAGTTTCGGACAGGGAGGTTTTGGCTACACCTTC
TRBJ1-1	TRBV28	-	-	CASIGGGLRGMNTEAFF	TGTGCCAGTATCGGCGGGGGGCTTAGGGGAATGAACACTGAAGCTTTCTTT
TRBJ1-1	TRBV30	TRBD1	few	CAWSRQGITEAFF	TGTGCCTGGAGCCGACAGGGAATCACTGAAGCTTTCTTT
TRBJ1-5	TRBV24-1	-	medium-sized	CATSDQVGPQHF	TGTGCCACCAGTGATCAAGTGGGGCCCCAGCATTTT
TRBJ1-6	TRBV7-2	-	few	CASSPGEFARSYNSPLHF	TGTGCCAGCAGCCCGGGAGAATTTGCACGATCCTATAATTCACCCCTCCACTTT
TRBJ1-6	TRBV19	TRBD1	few	CASSVTGGRNSPLHF	TGTGCCAGTAGTGTGACAGGGGGTCGTAATTCACCCCTCCACTTT
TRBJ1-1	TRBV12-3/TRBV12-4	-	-	CASSSQLLGAFF	TGTGCCAGCAGTTCACAGCTCCTTGGAGCTTTCTTT
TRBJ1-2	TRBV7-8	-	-	CASSLTKSGAYGYTF	TGTGCCAGCAGCTTAACCAAGTCAGGGGCATATGGCTACACCTTC
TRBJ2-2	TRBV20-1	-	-	CSARSNTGELFF	TGCAGTGCTAGATCGAACACCGGGGAGCTGTTTTTT